The 9 T cell receptor beta chains presented below share a single source sample, sequenced in a study of blood T cell repertoires in COVID-19. Some clones are missing from TCRdb's copy, which holds only in-frame ones; the method was immunoSEQ multiplex PCR. The sample includes some 210,000 clones, 89% seen only once; the top ten take 4% to 5.5%. The sample comprised peripheral blood. The source is a middle-aged woman with acute or convalescent COVID-19.

The rearrangement uses TRBV19 and TRBJ1-1; 8 nucleotides match TRBD1. Germline V gives CDR1 LNHDA, CDR2 SQIVND (reference sequence). Losses at the gene ends were 1 base for V and 5 bases for J; bases not matched to a gene: 3. The CDR3 extends over 14 amino acids. The CDR3 is CASSIGQGKTEAFF. The CDR3 region has the DNA TGTGCCAGTAGTATAGGACAGGGGAAGACTGAAGCTTTCTTT.

The chain links TRBV3-1 (or the pseudogene TRBV3-2) to TRBJ1-2; 7 bases are shared with TRBD1. Germline loops: CDR1 LGHDT, CDR2 YNNKEL (reference sequence). The CDR3 extends over 12 amino acids. V dropped 6 bases and J dropped 2; count of bases not matched to a gene: 0. CDR3 in DNA: TGTGCCAGCAGACAGGGGAACTATGGCTACACCTTC. Translation gives CASRQGNYGYTF.

V gene TRBV29-1 combines with J gene TRBJ1-3; no definite D call. CDR3 size: 13 residues. V lost 4 bases and J lost 0, with 7 bases in between. Germline assignment: CDR1 SQVTM and CDR2 ANQGSEA. The CDR3 here is CSVALSSGNTIYF. The CDR3 DNA reads as TGCAGCGTTGCACTTAGCTCTGGAAACACCATATATTTT.

The chain couples TRBV19 to TRBJ1-2; D is unresolved. Trimming cost V 1 base and J 4 bases, with 7 bases left between them. The CDR3 contains 13 residues. Germline loops: CDR1 LNHDA, CDR2 SQIVND (reference sequence). The CDR3 sequence: CASSIGTVYGYTF. CDR3 sequence (DNA): TGTGCCAGTAGTATAGGTACGGTCTATGGCTACACCTTC.

This clone is a singleton in its sample. The chain employs TRBV10-3 and TRBJ1-2; D possibly corresponds to TRBD1 (5 bases). The CDR3 is 10 residues long. The V gene lost 8 bases and the J gene lost 6 bases, with 7 bases spanning the gap. The germline CDR1 and CDR2 sequences are ENHRY and SYGVKD. In DNA, the CDR3 is TGTGCCATCGGGGCGGATGGCTACACCTTC. This codes for CAIGADGYTF.

The chain couples TRBV5-1 to TRBJ2-1; 8 positions agree with TRBD2. CDR3 length: 15 residues. Germline trimming cut 5 bases from V and 2 bases from J; bases unmatched to any gene: 6. CDR1 and CDR2 from the germline V gene are SGHRS and YFSETQ. The CDR3 here is CASRGLAQTYNEQFF. Written as DNA, the CDR3 is TGCGCCAGCAGAGGACTAGCTCAAACCTACAATGAGCAGTTCTTC.

This clone has more than one count but fewer than ten. The rearrangement links TRBV24-1 to TRBJ1-2, with TRBD1 matching over 8 bases. Germline V lookup: CDR1 KGHDR, CDR2 SFDVKD. J gave up 4 bases and V 5 bases, and 20 bases lay outside the gene matches. This CDR3 has 19 residues. In DNA form, the CDR3 reads TGTGCCACCAGTGGCCCCAAGACAGGGGCCTTAATCCCCTTCTATGGCTACACCTTC. Protein: CATSGPKTGALIPFYGYTF.

The V call is TRBV5-1, the J call TRBJ2-5; 8 nucleotides match TRBD1. After removal of 0 bases from V and 5 bases from J, the junction contained 6 bases not matched to a gene. The CDR3 is made up of 15 amino acids. Germline V gene sequence: CDR1 SGHRS, CDR2 YFSETQ. CDR3: CASSLVQGAAETQYF. The CDR3 nucleotides are TGCGCCAGCAGCTTGGTTCAGGGGGCAGCGGAGACCCAGTACTTC. Combining the CDR3 with reference TRBV5-1 and TRBJ2-5 gives the whole variable domain KAGVTQTPRYLIKTRGQQVTLSCSPISGHRSVSWYQQTPGQGLQFLFEYFSETQRNKGNFPGRFSGRQFSNSRSEMNVSTLELGDSALYLCASSLVQGAAETQYFGPGTRLLVL.

The gene calls are TRBV5-4 and TRBJ2-5; 9 nucleotides line up with TRBD1. The CDR3 covers 16 residues. V gave up 2 bases and J gave up 2 bases; unmatched junction bases: 7. In germline, CDR1 is SGHNT, CDR2 YYREEE (reference sequence). CDR3 sequence: CASSFPGQGHQETQYF. DNA for the CDR3: TGTGCCAGCAGCTTCCCGGGACAGGGCCATCAAGAGACCCAGTACTTC.